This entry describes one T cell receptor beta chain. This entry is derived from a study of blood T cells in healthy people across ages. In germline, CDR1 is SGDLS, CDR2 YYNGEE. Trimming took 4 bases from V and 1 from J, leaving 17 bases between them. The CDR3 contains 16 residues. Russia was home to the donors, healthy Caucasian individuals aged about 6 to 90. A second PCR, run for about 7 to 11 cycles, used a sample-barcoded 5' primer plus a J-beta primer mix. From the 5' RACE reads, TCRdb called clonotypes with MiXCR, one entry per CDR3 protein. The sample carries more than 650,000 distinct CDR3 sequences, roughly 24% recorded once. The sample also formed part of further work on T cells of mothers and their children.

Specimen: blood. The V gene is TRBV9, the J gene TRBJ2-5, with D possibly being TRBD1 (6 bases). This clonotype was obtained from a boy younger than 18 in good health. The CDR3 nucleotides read TGTGCCAGCAGCCCGACCCCAGGGGCCTCCCAAGAGACCCAGTACTTC. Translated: CASSPTPGASQETQYF.